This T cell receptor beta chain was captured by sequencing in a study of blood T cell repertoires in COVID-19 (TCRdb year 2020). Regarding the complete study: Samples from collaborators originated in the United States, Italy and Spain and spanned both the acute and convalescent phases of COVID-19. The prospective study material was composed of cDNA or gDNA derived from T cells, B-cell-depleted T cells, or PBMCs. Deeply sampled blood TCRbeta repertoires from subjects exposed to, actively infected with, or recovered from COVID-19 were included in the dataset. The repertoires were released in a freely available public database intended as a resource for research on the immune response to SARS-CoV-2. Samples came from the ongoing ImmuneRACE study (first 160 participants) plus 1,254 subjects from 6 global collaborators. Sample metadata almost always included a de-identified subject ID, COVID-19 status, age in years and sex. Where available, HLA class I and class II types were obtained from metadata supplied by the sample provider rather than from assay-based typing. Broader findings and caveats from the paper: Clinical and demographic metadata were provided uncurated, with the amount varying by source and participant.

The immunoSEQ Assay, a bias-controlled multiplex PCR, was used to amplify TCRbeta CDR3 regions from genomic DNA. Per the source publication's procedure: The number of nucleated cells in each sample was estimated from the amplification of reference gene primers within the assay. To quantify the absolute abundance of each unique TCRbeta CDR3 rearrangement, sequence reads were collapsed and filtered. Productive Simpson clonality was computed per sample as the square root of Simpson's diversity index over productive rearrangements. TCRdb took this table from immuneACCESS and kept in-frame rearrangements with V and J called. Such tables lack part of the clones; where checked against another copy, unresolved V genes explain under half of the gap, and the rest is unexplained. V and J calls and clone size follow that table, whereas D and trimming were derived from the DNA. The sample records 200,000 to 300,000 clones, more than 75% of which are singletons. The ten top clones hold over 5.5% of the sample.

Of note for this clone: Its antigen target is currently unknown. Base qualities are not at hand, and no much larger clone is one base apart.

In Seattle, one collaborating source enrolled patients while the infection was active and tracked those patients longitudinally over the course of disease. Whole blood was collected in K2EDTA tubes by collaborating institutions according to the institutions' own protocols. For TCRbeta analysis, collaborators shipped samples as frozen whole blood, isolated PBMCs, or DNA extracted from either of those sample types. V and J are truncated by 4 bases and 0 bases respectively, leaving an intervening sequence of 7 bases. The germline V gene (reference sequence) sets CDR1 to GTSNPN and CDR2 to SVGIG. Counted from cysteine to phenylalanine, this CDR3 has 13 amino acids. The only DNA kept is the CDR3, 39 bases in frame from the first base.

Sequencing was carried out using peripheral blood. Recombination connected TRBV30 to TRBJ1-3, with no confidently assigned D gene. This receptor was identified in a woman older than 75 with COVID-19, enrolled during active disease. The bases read TGTGCCTGGAATAGCCTCTCTGGAAACACCATATATTTT. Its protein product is CAWNSLSGNTIYF. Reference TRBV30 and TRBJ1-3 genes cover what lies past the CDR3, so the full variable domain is SQTIHQWPATLVQPVGSPLSLECTVEGTSNPNLYWYRQAAGRGLQLLFYSVGIGQISSEVPQNLSASRPQDRQFILSSKKLLLSDSGFYLCAWNSLSGNTIYFGEGSWLTVV.